One sample yielded the 23 T cell receptor beta chains listed below, sequenced in a study of T cell changes during pregnancy in multiple sclerosis. Data came from immunoSEQ multiplex PCR; TCRdb stores just in-frame clones and leaves some out. In the table there are 20,000 or so clones, more than 90% of which are singletons. The specimen comprised CD8+ T cells from peripheral blood mononuclear cells, sampled in the third trimester of pregnancy. These receptors were taken from a female donor in good health, enrolled as a control in a pregnancy study.

Only one count was recorded for this clone. The chain has TRBV27 and TRBJ1-1; D perhaps matches TRBD1 (5 bases). Per the germline V gene, CDR1 is MNHEY and CDR2 is SMNVEV (reference sequence). With 3 bases removed from V and 1 base from J, the gap between germline ends came to 6 bases. The CDR3 covers 13 residues. CDR3 sequence reads: CASSLGPNTEAFF. In nucleotides, the CDR3 is TGTGCCAGCAGTTTGGGGCCGAACACTGAAGCTTTCTTT.

The chain employs TRBV6-5 and TRBJ1-1, with 7 bases fitting TRBD1. V was pared by 8 bases and J by 5 bases, with 11 bases of the junction left unmatched. The CDR3 totals 14 residues. Germline lookup yields CDR1 MNHEY and CDR2 SVGAGI. The CDR3 DNA sequence: TGTGCCAGCGGCCTGTGGGACAGTGGGACTGAAGCTTTCTTT. Its protein product is CASGLWDSGTEAFF.

The chain carries TRBV27 and TRBJ2-2; D uncertain. Looked up from germline, CDR1 is MNHEY and CDR2 is SMNVEV (reference sequence). V was shortened by 6 bases and J by 7 bases, with 9 bases between the two germline ends. The CDR3 runs to 12 residues. The CDR3 spells CASRRPVGELFF. CDR3 nucleotides: TGTGCCAGCAGACGCCCGGTCGGGGAGCTGTTTTTT.

V gene TRBV5-6 combines with J gene TRBJ2-1; D gene ambiguous. The germline CDR1 and CDR2 sequences are SGHDT and YYEEEE. CDR3 length equals 12 residues. Trimming removed 4 bases at V and 8 bases at J, with 10 bases between. The CDR3: CASSPSQDEQFF. The DNA of the CDR3 is TGTGCCAGCAGCCCCTCCCAGGATGAGCAGTTCTTC. Full variable domain (outside the CDR3, taken from reference TRBV5-6 and TRBJ2-1): DAGVTQSPTHLIKTRGQQVTLRCSPKSGHDTVSWYQQALGQGPQFIFQYYEEEERQRGNFPDRFSGHQFPNYSSELNVNALLLGDSALYLCASSPSQDEQFFGPGTRLTVL.

As DNA, the CDR3 is TGTGCCAGCAGCTACGGACTAGTTAATGAGCAGTTCTTC. Amino acids: CASSYGLVNEQFF. This sequence joins TRBV7-2 and TRBJ2-1; 7 bases fit TRBD2. The CDR3 covers 13 residues. V lost 4 bases and J lost 7; bases outside the gene matches: 4. Per the germline V gene, CDR1 is SGHTA and CDR2 is FQGNSA.

The chain recombines TRBV28 with TRBJ2-1, with D maybe TRBD2 (6 bases). The CDR3 runs to 14 residues. V was trimmed by 7 bases and J by 7 bases, leaving 17 bases between them. Germline V CDR1 and CDR2: MDHEN, SYDVKM. This CDR3 is CASKESGHLNEQFF. CDR3 bases: TGTGCCAGCAAAGAAAGCGGGCATTTGAATGAGCAGTTCTTC.

CDR3 amino acids: CASSFPTDHLMNTEAFF. CDR3 DNA: TGTGCCAGCAGTTTTCCGACAGACCACCTCATGAACACTGAAGCTTTCTTT. The rearrangement uses TRBV28 and TRBJ1-1, with D perhaps TRBD1 (5 bases). The V gene's germline CDR1 is MDHEN and CDR2 SYDVKM. Trimming took off 3 bases at V and 0 bases at J, with 17 bases between the two ends. The CDR3 is 17 amino acids. Variable domain in full (rest from reference TRBV28 and TRBJ1-1): DVKVTQSSRYLVKRTGEKVFLECVQDMDHENMFWYRQDPGLGLRLIYFSYDVKMKEKGDIPEGYSVSREKKERFSLILESASTNQTSMYLCASSFPTDHLMNTEAFFGQGTRLTVV.

In this sample, this clone turned up once. The J gene is TRBJ2-3, the V gene TRBV30; 16 bases align to TRBD2. V lost 2 bases, J lost 3 bases, and 8 bases stayed unmatched. This CDR3 spans 18 amino acids. Germline values: CDR1 GTSNPN, CDR2 SVGIG (reference sequence). CDR3: CAWSSLGTSGGATDTQYF. Written as DNA, the CDR3 is TGTGCCTGGAGTTCCCTCGGGACTAGCGGGGGGGCAACAGATACGCAGTATTTT.

This clone has just one count. The chain is built from TRBV6-1 and TRBJ2-2; a possible D gene is TRBD2 (6 bases). The length of the CDR3 is 15 residues. In germline, CDR1 is MNHNS, CDR2 SASEGT. Between the trimmed V and J ends, which lost 3 bases and 1 base, there was a span of 9 bases. CDR3 DNA sequence: TGTGCCAGCAGTGAGGGTAGCGGGAACACCGGGGAGCTGTTTTTT. As protein: CASSEGSGNTGELFF.

This chain's CDR3 is CASSESGGVGYTF. CDR3 DNA: TGCGCCAGCAGTGAGTCCGGAGGGGTCGGCTACACCTTC. V usage is TRBV10-2 and J usage is TRBJ1-2; D might be TRBD1 (5 bases). With 0 bases removed from V and 8 bases from J, the gap between germline ends came to 10 bases. The germline gives CDR1 WSHSY, CDR2 SAAADI. The CDR3 spans 13 residues.

The chain employs TRBV10-3 and TRBJ2-3; no reliable D call. Germline CDR1 reads ENHRY; CDR2 reads SYGVKD. CDR3 length: 16 residues. V shed 0 bases and J shed 3 bases, with 13 bases lying between them. The CDR3 DNA follows: TGTGCCATCAGTGAGTCTAACCCGAGTGGTACAGATACGCAGTATTTT. Its translation: CAISESNPSGTDTQYF.

This chain uses TRBV7-9 with TRBJ2-5; D possibly corresponds to TRBD1 (5 bases). Germline CDR1 reads SEHNR; CDR2 reads FQNEAQ (reference sequence). CDR3 length: 13 amino acids. Between the trimmed V and J ends, which lost 5 bases and 5 bases, there was a span of 12 bases. The CDR3 sequence is CASSPGAEETQYF. Written as DNA, the CDR3 is TGTGCCAGCAGCCCTGGGGCGGAGGAGACCCAGTACTTC. Based on the CDR3 plus reference TRBV7-9 and TRBJ2-5, the full variable domain is DTGVSQNPRHKITKRGQNVTFRCDPISEHNRLYWYRQTLGQGPEFLTYFQNEAQLEKSRLLSDRFSAERPKGSFSTLEIQRTEQGDSAMYLCASSPGAEETQYFGPGTRLLVL.

This clone was picked up a small number of times. The chain recombines TRBV4-2 with TRBJ2-5; TRBD2 is a possible D gene (7 bases). The CDR3 contains 15 residues. Trimming took off 0 bases at V and 5 bases at J, with 13 bases between the two ends. Germline assignment: CDR1 LGHNA and CDR2 YNFKEQ. The CDR3 sequence is CASSQDREGGETQYF. DNA of the CDR3: TGTGCCAGCAGCCAAGATCGTGAGGGGGGGGAGACCCAGTACTTC.

The chain employs TRBV5-6 and TRBJ1-1; D is possibly TRBD1 (5 bases). The CDR3 loop spans 12 amino acids. V gave up 10 bases and J gave up 4 bases, with 14 bases separating them. Germline V gene data show CDR1 as SGHDT and CDR2 as YYEEEE. The CDR3 nucleotides are TGTGCCGGTCAGGGTTTCGGCACTGAAGCTTTCTTT. Its translation is CAGQGFGTEAFF.

The gene calls are TRBV6-1 and TRBJ2-5; D is unresolved. The V end was cut by 9 bases, the J end by 4 bases, with 9 bases between. Germline V CDR1 and CDR2: MNHNS, SASEGT. The CDR3 has 11 amino acids. This chain's CDR3 is CASPVGETQYF. CDR3 DNA: TGTGCCAGTCCTGTCGGAGAGACCCAGTACTTC.

Comments on this clone: The junction differs from germline at one of its ends, possibly a read error. J is TRBJ2-1 and V is TRBV27; D may be TRBD1 (8 bases). The CDR3 length is 13 residues. CDR1 is MNHEY and CDR2 is SMNVEV in the germline V gene (reference sequence). This chain's CDR3 is CASRQGGALDAIF. In DNA, the CDR3 is TGTGCCAGCAGACAGGGGGGGGCCCTCGATGCGATCTTC.

This clone was recorded once. V and J are TRBV4-2 and TRBJ2-5; D is unresolved. Trimming shortened V by 6 bases and J by 7 bases, and 12 bases separated the two germline ends. The germline CDR1 and CDR2 sequences are LGHNA and YNFKEQ. This CDR3 contains 12 residues. For the CDR3, the DNA is TGTGCCAGCAGTCTTTTATTCGGGACCCAGTACTTC. It yields the protein CASSLLFGTQYF.

The chain carries TRBV11-2 and TRBJ2-7, with a tentative D call TRBD2 (5 bases). V was clipped by 0 bases and J by 11 bases, with 17 bases between them. This CDR3 is 14 amino acids long. From germline, CDR1 is SGHAT and CDR2 FQNNGV. DNA of the CDR3: TGTGCCAGCAGCTTAGATCTCCCCAGCGGTTTGGAGTACTTC. Protein sequence: CASSLDLPSGLEYF.

The CDR3 spells CASSFAGGGTEAFF. CDR3 coding DNA: TGTGCCAGCAGCTTTGCAGGGGGCGGCACTGAAGCTTTCTTT. The genes are TRBV5-4 and TRBJ1-1; 8 bases are a match to TRBD1. With V trimmed by 2 bases and J by 4 bases, 4 bases remained unmatched. The germline CDR1 and CDR2 sequences are SGHNT and YYREEE (reference sequence). The CDR3 spans 14 residues.

V gene TRBV11-3 combines with J gene TRBJ1-4; unclear D gene. Germline CDR1 SGHNT, CDR2 YENEEA. This CDR3 comprises 14 residues. V was shortened by 1 base and J by 6 bases, with 9 bases between the two germline ends. Here the CDR3 reads CASSLAATDEKLFF. The CDR3 DNA is TGTGCCAGCAGCTTAGCAGCGACCGATGAAAAACTGTTTTTT.

The chain links TRBV13 to TRBJ1-5, with D tentatively TRBD1 (5 bases). CDR1 is PRHDT, CDR2 FYEKMQ, per germline (reference sequence). Between the trimmed V and J ends, which lost 0 bases and 5 bases, there was a span of 8 bases. CDR3 length: 14 residues. CDR3 amino acids: CASSLGGADQPQHF. CDR3 sequence (DNA): TGTGCCAGCAGCTTAGGTGGGGCTGATCAGCCCCAGCATTTT. Full variable domain (missing parts from reference TRBV13 and TRBJ1-5): AAGVIQSPRHLIKEKRETATLKCYPIPRHDTVYWYQQGPGQDPQFLISFYEKMQSDKGSIPDRFSAQQFSDYHSELNMSSLELGDSALYFCASSLGGADQPQHFGDGTRLSIL.

This chain connects TRBV19 to TRBJ1-5, with a possible D match to TRBD1 (5 bases). CDR3 length: 17 residues. In germline, CDR1 is LNHDA, CDR2 SQIVND (reference sequence). Trimming shortened V by 1 base and J by 0 bases, and 13 bases separated the two germline ends. The CDR3 DNA follows: TGTGCCAGTAGTATAGCTTCGGGGGATTATAGCAATCAGCCCCAGCATTTT. Translation gives CASSIASGDYSNQPQHF.

This rearrangement joins TRBV2 to TRBJ1-4, with TRBD1 identical over 8 bases. This CDR3 contains 15 residues. The V gene end was trimmed by 2 bases and the J gene end by 8 bases; junction bases not matched to a gene: 7. Per the germline V gene, CDR1 is SNHLY and CDR2 is FYNNEI. The CDR3 nucleotides are TGTGCCAGCAGTGAATTTTCGACAGGGGACGAAAAACTGTTTTTT. Its protein is CASSEFSTGDEKLFF.